These T cell receptor beta chains were read from a single sample in a study of beta chain features in type 1 diabetes. TCRdb's table, derived via immunoSEQ multiplex PCR, lists solely in-frame clones and lacks some. The data show some 640,000 clones, with around an eighth seen just once and roughly 0.04% held by the top ten. Sequenced input: naive CD4+ T cells from blood. These TCRs come from a man aged 18 to 30 with type 1 diabetes. The CDR3 runs from the conserved cysteine through the conserved F or W. D genes are given only for firm matches. Clone size is not always given. Where it is, it says once, few, many or a class for expanded clones.

V,size,J,D,DNA,CDR3
TRBV4-3,few,TRBJ2-1,TRBD2,TGCGCCAGCAGCCAAGATTGGGGCGGGGGGCCTCCCTACAATGAGCAGTTCTTC,CASSQDWGGGPPYNEQFF
TRBV6-5,-,TRBJ2-3,-,TGTGCCAGCAGGGGAGCAGATACGCAGTATTTT,CASRGADTQYF
TRBV4-2,few,TRBJ2-1,TRBD2,TGTGCCAGCAGCCAAGATGGCGGGGGGGCCCGAGATGAGCAGTTCTTC,CASSQDGGGARDEQFF
TRBV6-5,once,TRBJ1-6,TRBD1,TGTGCCAGCAGGGCGGACAGGGATAGTTCACCCCTCCACTTT,CASRADRDSSPLHF
TRBV7-2,-,TRBJ1-1,-,TGTGCCAGCAGCTTAGGTGCGGCATACACTGAAGCTTTCTTT,CASSLGAAYTEAFF
TRBV29-1,-,TRBJ2-1,-,TGCAGCGTTCTGGATAGGGGACTTCTGTATGAGCAGTTCTTC,CSVLDRGLLYEQFF
TRBV6-1,-,TRBJ2-7,-,TGTGCCAGCAGCGGGACGGCAAGCTCCTACGAGCAGTACTTC,CASSGTASSYEQYF
TRBV25-1,few,TRBJ2-1,TRBD1,TGTGCCAGCAGTGCGGTAACAGGGGGTACTCAGTTCTTC,CASSAVTGGTQFF
TRBV19,-,TRBJ2-3,TRBD1,TGTGCCAGTAGTGTCGACAGGGTTCGTACAGATACGCAGTATTTT,CASSVDRVRTDTQYF
TRBV9,few,TRBJ1-2,-,TGTGCCAGCAGCGTATCACCGAAGGATGGCTATGGCTACACCTTC,CASSVSPKDGYGYTF
TRBV27,-,TRBJ1-4,-,TGTGCCAGCAGTTTCTTACAGAACTATGAAAAACTGTTTTTT,CASSFLQNYEKLFF
TRBV7-3,-,TRBJ2-1,TRBD1,TGTGCCAGCAGCAACTCAGGGGGTAATGAGCAGTTCTTC,CASSNSGGNEQFF
TRBV5-1,-,TRBJ1-4,-,TGCGCCAGCAGCTTACGGGACCTAAAGGAAAAACTGTTTTTT,CASSLRDLKEKLFF
TRBV2,few,TRBJ2-2,-,TGTGCCAGCAGGGTCACCGGGGAGCTGTTTTTT,CASRVTGELFF
TRBV5-6,few,TRBJ1-5,-,TGTGCCAGCAGCTTGTCGGGTCAGCCCCAGCATTTT,CASSLSGQPQHF
TRBV14,many,TRBJ2-1,-,TGTGCCAGCAGCCTCCAGCTGGGATCCTACAATGAGCAGTTCTTC,CASSLQLGSYNEQFF
TRBV5-1,-,TRBJ2-5,-,TGCGCCAGCAGCTGGCGACCAGGAGGCGGCGCCCCGGAGACCCAGTACTTC,CASSWRPGGGAPETQYF
TRBV9,few,TRBJ2-2,-,TGTGCCAGCAGCGTAGCGGGGGAGCTGTTTTTT,CASSVAGELFF
TRBV4-1,-,TRBJ2-5,-,TGCGCCAGCAGCCAAGGGATCAAAGAGACCCAGTACTTC,CASSQGIKETQYF
TRBV5-4,once,TRBJ2-1,-,TGTGCCAGCAGCTTGGCTGGCGGGGGCCCATACAATGAGCAGTTCTTC,CASSLAGGGPYNEQFF
TRBV30,-,TRBJ2-5,TRBD2,TGTGCCCTTGCATGGAGCGGGGGGGTTCAGACCCAGTACTTC,CALAWSGGVQTQYF
TRBV5-1,-,TRBJ2-7,TRBD2,TGCGCCAGCAGCCCCGAAGGACTAGCGGGACGCTACGAGCAGTACTTC,CASSPEGLAGRYEQYF
TRBV28,few,TRBJ1-2,TRBD1,TGTGCCACTCACTTCCTAGACAGGGGTTGGGATGGCTACACCTTC,CATHFLDRGWDGYTF
TRBV23-1,few,TRBJ1-2,TRBD1,TGCGCCAGCAGTCAACTTTCACTCGGGACAGACTATGGCTACACCTTC,CASSQLSLGTDYGYTF
TRBV5-1,-,TRBJ1-6,-,TGCGCCAGCAGCCTCGAGGCACTTGGACAAAATTCACCCCTCCACTTT,CASSLEALGQNSPLHF
TRBV7-2,few,TRBJ2-1,TRBD1,TGTGCCAGCAGCTTCTCGACAGGGCTGGTTGAGCAGTTCTTC,CASSFSTGLVEQFF
TRBV7-9,-,TRBJ1-4,-,TGTGCCAGCAGCCCAGATGACCGGGCCTATAATGAAAAACTGTTTTTT,CASSPDDRAYNEKLFF
TRBV19,few,TRBJ1-3,-,TGTGCCAGTACCGGTGGAGGAAACACCATATATTTT,CASTGGGNTIYF
TRBV7-9,few,TRBJ1-2,-,TGTGCCAGCAGCTTAGTAGCCATTAACTATGGCTACACCTTC,CASSLVAINYGYTF
TRBV10-3,-,TRBJ1-2,-,TGTGCCATCAGTGACGGGACCTCCCTGGGCTATGGCTACACCTTC,CAISDGTSLGYGYTF
TRBV5-1,-,TRBJ1-2,TRBD1,TGCGCCAGCAGCTTGCCCTTGGGACAGAGCTATGGCTACACCTTC,CASSLPLGQSYGYTF
TRBV30,-,TRBJ2-7,-,TGTGCCTGGAGTGTAAAAGTGGGAAGCTACGAGCAGTACTTC,CAWSVKVGSYEQYF
TRBV18,few,TRBJ1-1,-,TGTGCCAGCTCACCGGAGGTCGCTGAAGCTTTCTTT,CASSPEVAEAFF
TRBV10-3,few,TRBJ2-2,-,TGTGCCATCACTCCCCGGGGGCTAACCGGGGAGCTGTTTTTT,CAITPRGLTGELFF
TRBV5-4,few,TRBJ1-1,TRBD1,TGTGCCAGCAGCCAACGACAGGGGAACACTGAAGCTTTCTTT,CASSQRQGNTEAFF
TRBV7-9,few,TRBJ1-4,-,TGTGCCAGCAGCACTACTTCCGGGACAACCGAAAAACTGTTTTTT,CASSTTSGTTEKLFF
TRBV18,-,TRBJ2-7,-,TGTGCCAGCTCACCAAATCCCACGAACTACGAGCAGTACTTC,CASSPNPTNYEQYF
TRBV9,-,TRBJ2-2,-,TGTGCCAGCAGCGTAAATAGGAACACCGGGGAGCTGTTTTTT,CASSVNRNTGELFF
TRBV7-2,once,TRBJ1-2,TRBD1,TGTGCCAGCAGCCTAATCAAGACAGGGGGCTTGTCTGCCTATGGCTACACCTTC,CASSLIKTGGLSAYGYTF
TRBV4-1,-,TRBJ2-3,TRBD1,TGCGCCAGCAGCCCCAGTGGGACAGGGGCAGATACGCAGTATTTT,CASSPSGTGADTQYF
TRBV6-5,few,TRBJ1-1,-,TGTGCCAGCAGTTATGAGAGGGCGGCAACTGAAGCTTTCTTT,CASSYERAATEAFF
TRBV14,-,TRBJ2-7,-,TGTGCCAGCAGCCGGGAGTGGGGGCAGATCTTATACGAGCAGTACTTC,CASSREWGQILYEQYF
TRBV28,few,TRBJ2-5,TRBD2,TGTGCCAGCAGGTCGACTCGGGGGGACTGGGAGACCCAGTACTTC,CASRSTRGDWETQYF
TRBV7-7,few,TRBJ2-2,TRBD1,TGTGCTAGCAGAGGACAGGGGGCATCCGGGGAGCTGTTTTTT,CASRGQGASGELFF
TRBV25-1,-,TRBJ2-3,-,TGTGCCAGCAGCCAGCAGGGAACAGATACGCAGTATTTT,CASSQQGTDTQYF
TRBV18,-,TRBJ1-6,-,TGTGCCAGCTCATACAGGGAGCTGAATTCACCCCTCCACTTT,CASSYRELNSPLHF
TRBV27,-,TRBJ2-5,-,TGTGCCAGCAGTTTACGTCCTGGAAGCCAGCTAGCAGCACAAGAGACCCAGTACTTC,CASSLRPGSQLAAQETQYF
TRBV29-1,few,TRBJ2-7,-,TGCAGCGTTGGGGCAGCGTACGAGCAGTACTTC,CSVGAAYEQYF
TRBV7-3,-,TRBJ2-3,-,TGTGCCAGCAGCTTGACAGTGAGCACAGATACGCAGTATTTT,CASSLTVSTDTQYF
TRBV18,few,TRBJ2-1,-,TGTGCCAGCTCACCAGGGATTTACAATGAGCAGTTCTTC,CASSPGIYNEQFF
TRBV10-3,-,TRBJ2-7,-,TGTGCCATCGCAGGGGTCGAGCAGTACTTC,CAIAGVEQYF
TRBV29-1,few,TRBJ1-1,TRBD1,TGCAGCGCGGGACAGATAAACACTGAAGCTTTCTTT,CSAGQINTEAFF
TRBV7-9,-,TRBJ1-6,-,TGTGCCAGCAGCTTAGTGGGAGGGGCACTCCACTTT,CASSLVGGALHF
TRBV11-3,-,TRBJ2-3,TRBD1,TGTGCCAGCAGCTTATCCTGGGGACAGCCCACAGATACGCAGTATTTT,CASSLSWGQPTDTQYF
TRBV9,few,TRBJ2-5,TRBD2,TGTGCCAGCAGCGTATTCGGTCTAGCGGGGACCGCCCCAGAGACCCAGTACTTC,CASSVFGLAGTAPETQYF
TRBV10-3,-,TRBJ1-6,TRBD1,TGTGCCACCCTAGGGACAGACAATTCACCCCTCCACTTT,CATLGTDNSPLHF
TRBV9,once,TRBJ1-1,TRBD1,TGTGCCAGCAGCTCCCCCTCGACAGGGGGCGGTTTCGAAGCTTTCTTT,CASSSPSTGGGFEAFF